The 7 T cell receptor beta chains in this list originate from one sample, sequenced in a study of blood T cell repertoires in COVID-19. Clones were sequenced by immunoSEQ multiplex PCR, and TCRdb holds only the in-frame ones, with some missing. Here the sample spans 210,000 or so clones, around 81% being singletons. The sample consisted of PBMCs or T cells enriched from blood (not recorded which). Every receptor here comes from a young man with acute COVID-19.

This chain joins TRBV6-5 and TRBJ2-1; D unresolved. Germline CDR1 is MNHEY and CDR2 is SVGAGI. This CDR3 contains 13 residues. V gave up 7 bases and J gave up 1 base, with 8 bases separating them. The CDR3 loop reads CASKESSYNEQFF. The CDR3, as DNA: TGTGCCAGCAAGGAGAGTTCCTACAATGAGCAGTTCTTC.

The V call is TRBV19, the J call TRBJ1-1; D uncertain. CDR3 size: 15 residues. Looked up from germline, CDR1 is LNHDA and CDR2 is SQIVND (reference sequence). V lost 7 bases and J 0 bases, leaving 15 bases between the germline ends. The CDR3 loop reads CASIRRGGMNTEAFF. The CDR3 DNA reads as TGTGCCAGTATCCGCCGTGGAGGAATGAACACTGAAGCTTTCTTT.

V is TRBV9 and J is TRBJ2-7, with D maybe TRBD1 (6 bases). This CDR3 comprises 13 residues. From germline, CDR1 is SGDLS and CDR2 YYNGEE. The V gene lost 3 bases and the J gene lost 1 base, with 8 bases spanning the gap. The DNA of the CDR3 is TGTGCCAGCAGCGCAGGGGATTCCTACGAGCAGTACTTC. Encoded protein: CASSAGDSYEQYF.

V is TRBV2 and J is TRBJ1-5; 9 positions match TRBD1. V lost 6 bases to trimming and J lost 2 bases; unmatched junction nucleotides: 5. The germline CDR1 and CDR2 sequences are SNHLY and FYNNEI. This CDR3 comprises 15 residues. In nucleotides, the CDR3 is TGTGCCAGCAGCGGGGACAGGGTCGGCAATCAGCCCCAGCATTTT. Translation: CASSGDRVGNQPQHF.

The V gene is TRBV19, the J gene TRBJ2-5, with 9 bases lining up with TRBD2. CDR1 and CDR2 (germline): LNHDA, SQIVND (reference sequence). The CDR3 length is 14 residues. V trimming: 1 base; J trimming: 4 bases; junction bases outside the gene matches: 1. The CDR3 DNA sequence: TGTGCCAGTAGTATAGGCGGGGGGGCAGAGACCCAGTACTTC. Residues: CASSIGGGAETQYF.

This chain links TRBV7-9 with TRBJ2-3; perhaps TRBD1 as D (6 bases). This CDR3 region has 16 residues. The germline CDR1 and CDR2 sequences are SEHNR and FQNEAQ (reference sequence). Trimming cost V 5 bases and J 0 bases, with 15 bases left between them. The CDR3: CASSAEGHYSTDTQYF. The CDR3 DNA is TGTGCCAGCAGCGCAGAGGGACATTACAGCACAGATACGCAGTATTTT.

The chain is built from TRBV6-5 and TRBJ2-2; TRBD1 matches at 8 bases. After removal of 4 bases from V and 2 bases from J, the junction contained 6 bases not matched to a gene. CDR1 and CDR2 (germline): MNHEY, SVGAGI. This CDR3 comprises 16 residues. The CDR3 nucleotides are TGTGCCAGCAGTTCCGGACAGGGTGATAACACCGGGGAGCTGTTTTTT. It translates to CASSSGQGDNTGELFF.